Presented here are 30 T cell receptor beta chains from one specimen sequenced in a study of cytomegalovirus exposure and HLA in healthy donors. In the PCR, 60 Vbeta and 13 Jbeta primers were used. The assay was immunoSEQ multiplex PCR, and TCRdb's table has in-frame clones only and misses some. This sample has 200,000 to 250,000 clones, with roughly 87% found just once. The sample was PBMCs. Receptors originate from a woman aged 40-49 years in good health and CMV-seropositive.

The genes are TRBV27 and TRBJ2-7; 8 nucleotides align to TRBD2. The CDR3 extends over 15 amino acids. Germline CDR1 MNHEY, CDR2 SMNVEV (reference sequence). The trim removed 2 bases at V and 6 bases at J, leaving 9 bases unmatched. CDR3 DNA sequence: TGTGCCAGCAGTTTACTACGGGAGGGCCCCAGCGAGCAGTACTTC. This gives the protein CASSLLREGPSEQYF.

This chain's CDR3 is CASSFTVDTEAFF. In DNA form, the CDR3 reads TGTGCCAGCAGCTTTACGGTTGACACTGAAGCTTTCTTT. This chain links TRBV11-3 with TRBJ1-1; D gene ambiguous. V was pared by 3 bases and J by 3 bases, with 8 bases between. Per the germline V gene, CDR1 is SGHNT and CDR2 is YENEEA. The CDR3 length is 13 residues.

The V gene is TRBV6-6, the J gene TRBJ1-1; D ambiguous. The germline V gene has CDR1 MNHNY and CDR2 SVGAGI (reference sequence). CDR3 size: 14 residues. The V end lost 1 base, the J end lost 0 bases, and 6 bases lay between the germline ends. The CDR3 is CASSYYRVNTEAFF. DNA for the CDR3: TGTGCCAGCAGTTACTATCGGGTGAACACTGAAGCTTTCTTT.

Here the CDR3 reads CASSDSGSTDTQYF. CDR3 DNA sequence: TGTGCCAGCAGTGACTCGGGCAGCACAGATACGCAGTATTTT. This chain connects TRBV6-4 to TRBJ2-3, with no clear D. Germline-derived CDR1 and CDR2 are MRHNA and SNTAGT. The CDR3 totals 14 residues. V was shortened by 0 bases and J by 0 bases, with 4 bases between the two germline ends.

This chain connects TRBV6-5 to TRBJ1-1; tentative D call: TRBD1 (5 bases). CDR3 length equals 13 residues. V lost 6 bases, J lost 1 base, and 9 bases lay in between. CDR1 MNHEY and CDR2 SVGAGI come from the germline V gene. The CDR3 nucleotides read TGTGCCAGCAGACTGGGGGGGAACACTGAAGCTTTCTTT. This codes for CASRLGGNTEAFF.

V and J are TRBV7-8 and TRBJ2-3; D is perhaps TRBD2 (5 bases). Trimming cost V 4 bases and J 2 bases, with 22 bases left between them. The CDR3 is 18 residues long. Germline V gives CDR1 SGHVS, CDR2 FQNEAQ. The CDR3 loop reads CASSSPRGSYGFTDTQYF. CDR3 DNA: TGTGCCAGCAGCTCGCCCCGCGGGTCGTATGGCTTCACAGATACGCAGTATTTT. The full variable domain, with the rest looked up from reference TRBV7-8 and TRBJ2-3, is GAGVSQSPRYKVAKRGQDVALRCDPISGHVSLFWYQQALGQGPEFLTYFQNEAQLDKSGLPSDRFFAERPEGSVSTLKIQRTQQEDSAVYLCASSSPRGSYGFTDTQYFGPGTRLTVL.

The J gene is TRBJ2-1, the V gene TRBV27; TRBD2 matches 7 bases. The CDR3 contains 17 residues. Per germline, CDR1 MNHEY and CDR2 SMNVEV (reference sequence). Losses at the gene ends were 5 bases for V and 5 bases for J; bases not matched to a gene: 15. The CDR3 DNA follows: TGTGCCAGCAGTCCACGGCCAGTCGGGAGCGGGGACAATGAGCAGTTCTTC. Its protein product is CASSPRPVGSGDNEQFF.

CDR3 region: CASRGGGELFF. DNA of the CDR3: TGTGCCAGCAGAGGAGGAGGGGAGCTGTTTTTT. The chain couples TRBV5-4 to TRBJ2-2, with D possibly TRBD2 on 5 matching bases. Germline CDR1 and CDR2: SGHNT and YYREEE (reference sequence). V lost 5 bases to trimming and J lost 8 bases, with 7 bases between them. The CDR3 contains 11 residues.

The chain carries TRBV30 and TRBJ1-4, with D possibly TRBD1 on 6 matching bases. CDR1 and CDR2 (germline): GTSNPN, SVGIG (reference sequence). The CDR3 contains 12 residues. V was shortened by 8 bases and J by 7 bases, with 14 bases between the two germline ends. The chain's CDR3 is CARTGLGEKLFF. The CDR3 coding sequence is TGTGCCCGCACAGGGTTAGGTGAAAAACTGTTTTTT.

The gene calls are TRBV7-2 and TRBJ1-1; D is unresolved. The V and J ends lost 3 bases and 8 bases respectively, with 16 bases between them. This CDR3 spans 14 amino acids. Germline V gene lookup returns CDR1 SGHTA and CDR2 FQGNSA. The CDR3, as DNA: TGTGCCAGCAGCTTTATTTCGGGATCCCAAGAAGCTTTCTTT. It is translated as CASSFISGSQEAFF.

The sample holds a few counts of this clone. The chain links TRBV7-9 to TRBJ1-3; D is ambiguous. Trimming stripped 2 bases from V and 0 bases from J, with 5 bases between. Per germline, CDR1 SEHNR and CDR2 FQNEAQ (reference sequence). This CDR3 has 14 residues. This CDR3 is CASSLLFSGNTIYF. In DNA, the CDR3 is TGTGCCAGCAGCTTACTTTTCTCTGGAAACACCATATATTTT.

The genes are TRBV11-2 and TRBJ2-7; a possible D gene is TRBD2 (6 bases). Trimming pared 4 bases from V and 0 bases from J, leaving 22 bases between. The CDR3 covers 18 residues. Germline loops: CDR1 SGHAT, CDR2 FQNNGV. CDR3 protein: CASSSPRSGHSGSYEQYF. The CDR3 region has the DNA TGTGCCAGCAGCTCCCCCAGGAGCGGGCATTCCGGCTCCTACGAGCAGTACTTC.

V usage is TRBV9 and J usage is TRBJ2-5, with a weak D call TRBD2 (6 bases). This CDR3 contains 14 residues. CDR1 is SGDLS and CDR2 is YYNGEE in the germline V gene. Between the trimmed V and J ends, which lost 4 bases and 2 bases, there was a span of 12 bases. The CDR3 protein is CASSPGLLQETQYF. In DNA form, the CDR3 reads TGTGCCAGCAGCCCGGGACTTTTACAAGAGACCCAGTACTTC.

V usage is TRBV28 and J usage is TRBJ1-2; 7 bases fit TRBD1. The CDR3 has 15 amino acids. V trimming: 2 bases; J trimming: 1 base; junction bases outside the gene matches: 4. Germline-derived CDR1 and CDR2 are MDHEN and SYDVKM. The CDR3 region is CASSLADRYNYGYTF. In DNA form, the CDR3 reads TGTGCCAGCAGTTTAGCGGACAGGTATAACTATGGCTACACCTTC.

This chain connects TRBV4-3 to TRBJ1-6; 7 bases are shared with TRBD1. This CDR3 is built from 14 residues. V lost 1 base and J lost 13; bases outside the gene matches: 7. Germline lookup yields CDR1 LGHNA and CDR2 YSLEER. The CDR3 DNA reads as TGCGCCAGCAGCCAAGGCCGGGACAGCGTGCCCCTCCACTTT. Protein: CASSQGRDSVPLHF.

The J gene is TRBJ2-7, the V gene TRBV2; TRBD2 agrees at 11 bases. The CDR3 is 12 residues long. The trim removed 9 bases at V and 6 bases at J, leaving 4 bases unmatched. Germline-derived CDR1 and CDR2 are SNHLY and FYNNEI. The CDR3 protein is CARTGTSGEQYF. DNA for the CDR3: TGTGCCAGAACTGGGACTAGCGGCGAGCAGTACTTC.

The rearrangement links TRBV11-3 to TRBJ2-2; D is perhaps TRBD1 (6 bases). The germline gives CDR1 SGHNT, CDR2 YENEEA. V was pared by 8 bases and J by 6 bases, with 13 bases between. The CDR3 sequence is 13 residues long. CDR3: CASSSRGSGELFF. The CDR3, as DNA: TGTGCCAGCTCGAGCAGGGGATCCGGGGAGCTGTTTTTT.

This CDR3 is CASSRGLRGTDTQYF. The CDR3 DNA follows: TGTGCCAGCAGTCGGGGACTCCGCGGCACAGATACGCAGTATTTT. The rearrangement uses TRBV2 and TRBJ2-3; maybe TRBD2 (6 bases). V was trimmed by 5 bases and J by 1 base, leaving 13 bases between them. The CDR3 length is 15 residues. CDR1 and CDR2 (germline): SNHLY, FYNNEI. The full variable domain, in which reference TRBV2 and TRBJ2-3 provide the parts outside the CDR3, is EPEVTQTPSHQVTQMGQEVILRCVPISNHLYFYWYRQILGQKVEFLVSFYNNEISEKSEIFDDQFSVERPDGSNFTLKIRSTKLEDSAMYFCASSRGLRGTDTQYFGPGTRLTVL.

There are a few counts of this clone. V is TRBV5-1 and J is TRBJ2-7; 8 bases are a match to TRBD1. Trimming cost V 4 bases and J 0 bases; bases outside gene matches: 6. In germline, CDR1 is SGHRS, CDR2 YFSETQ. The CDR3 runs 15 residues. The CDR3 DNA follows: TGCGCCAGCAGCCCCCCCGGGACAGGCTCCTACGAGCAGTACTTC. Translation: CASSPPGTGSYEQYF. Variable domain in full (rest from reference TRBV5-1 and TRBJ2-7): KAGVTQTPRYLIKTRGQQVTLSCSPISGHRSVSWYQQTPGQGLQFLFEYFSETQRNKGNFPGRFSGRQFSNSRSEMNVSTLELGDSALYLCASSPPGTGSYEQYFGPGTRLTVT.

The V gene is TRBV11-2, the J gene TRBJ2-1; 8 nucleotides agree with TRBD1. Germline lookup yields CDR1 SGHAT and CDR2 FQNNGV. This CDR3 comprises 14 residues. The ends lost 3 bases at V and 6 bases at J; junction bases unmatched: 4. In nucleotides, the CDR3 is TGTGCCAGCAGCTTTACAGGGGGGAGCAATGAGCAGTTCTTC. Encoded protein: CASSFTGGSNEQFF. Complete variable domain (other parts from reference TRBV11-2 and TRBJ2-1): EAGVAQSPRYKIIEKRQSVAFWCNPISGHATLYWYQQILGQGPKLLIQFQNNGVVDDSQLPKDRFSAERLKGVDSTLKIQPAKLEDSAVYLCASSFTGGSNEQFFGPGTRLTVL.

The rearrangement joins TRBV30 to TRBJ1-2; unclear D gene. The CDR3 consists of 11 residues. Germline CDR1 reads GTSNPN; CDR2 reads SVGIG (reference sequence). V lost 2 bases to trimming and J lost 8 bases, with 9 bases between them. The CDR3 spells CAWSLTGGYTF. DNA of the CDR3: TGTGCCTGGAGTCTTACGGGAGGCTACACCTTC.

The chain links TRBV6-1 to TRBJ1-2; 8 nucleotides agree with TRBD1. The J segment lost 5 bases and the V segment lost 0 bases, leaving 2 bases of the junction unmatched. Looked up from germline, CDR1 is MNHNS and CDR2 is SASEGT. The CDR3 has 14 amino acids. The CDR3 protein is CASSEAGTGYGYTF. Written as DNA, the CDR3 is TGTGCCAGCAGTGAAGCGGGGACAGGATATGGCTACACCTTC.

The chain combines TRBV19 with TRBJ1-5; perhaps TRBD1 as D (5 bases). The CDR3 has 17 residues. Trimming stripped 6 bases from V and 7 bases from J, with 25 bases between. The V gene's germline CDR1 is LNHDA and CDR2 SQIVND (reference sequence). In nucleotides, the CDR3 is TGTGCCAGTAGGGCAAGGGTCCAGGGATGGATGGAGCAGCCCCAGCATTTT. This codes for CASRARVQGWMEQPQHF.

The chain recombines TRBV5-1 with TRBJ1-2, with 9 bases fitting TRBD1. After removal of 0 bases from V and 4 bases from J, the junction contained 16 bases not matched to a gene. This CDR3 is built from 19 residues. The germline V gene encodes CDR1 SGHRS and CDR2 YFSETQ. CDR3 in DNA: TGCGCCAGCAGCTTGGGGGGTTTGCGACCGGGACAGGGACGCTATGGCTACACCTTC. The encoded protein is CASSLGGLRPGQGRYGYTF.

This chain connects TRBV21-1 to TRBJ2-7; no check of the table's D call, TRBD1, against the DNA was made. TRBV21-1 is a recognized pseudogene. This CDR3 comprises 14 residues. The CDR3 loop reads CASSTRQNGHEQYF. The CDR3 nucleotides are TGTGCCAGCAGCACCCGACAGAACGGACACGAGCAGTACTTC.

The chain has TRBV11-3 and TRBJ2-1; D not resolved. This CDR3 contains 15 residues. Trimming shortened V by 3 bases and J by 3 bases, and 12 bases separated the two germline ends. Germline-derived CDR1 and CDR2 are SGHNT and YENEEA. CDR3 DNA sequence: TGTGCCAGCAGCTTCGGTCGTTCCCTCTACAATGAGCAGTTCTTC. It specifies CASSFGRSLYNEQFF.

The DNA of the CDR3 is TGTGCCAGCAGCTCAAGGGGACACCAGACCTTACAAGAGACCCAGTACTTC. It codes for CASSSRGHQTLQETQYF. This chain connects TRBV7-9 to TRBJ2-5, with D tentatively TRBD1 (6 bases). The germline V gene has CDR1 SEHNR and CDR2 FQNEAQ (reference sequence). The CDR3 sequence is 17 residues long. V was shortened by 4 bases and J by 2 bases, with 20 bases between the two germline ends.

The chain carries TRBV4-2 and TRBJ2-1; D is possibly TRBD2 (6 bases). Germline CDR1 LGHNA, CDR2 YNFKEQ. This CDR3 region has 17 residues. The V end was cut by 0 bases, the J end by 2 bases, with 14 bases between. The chain's CDR3 is CASSQEWAGRTYNEQFF. CDR3 nucleotides: TGTGCCAGCAGCCAAGAGTGGGCGGGGAGAACCTACAATGAGCAGTTCTTC.

The chain employs TRBV4-1 and TRBJ2-1; D perhaps matches TRBD1 (6 bases). Germline CDR1 is MGHRA and CDR2 is YSYEKL. Trimming took off 3 bases at V and 7 bases at J, with 13 bases between the two ends. This CDR3 spans 14 amino acids. The CDR3 DNA reads as TGCGCCAGCAGCCAGGGGGCGTATGTTAATGAGCAGTTCTTC. Translated: CASSQGAYVNEQFF.

The gene calls are TRBV30 and TRBJ1-2, with 7 bases matching TRBD1. V lost 2 bases and J lost 2; bases outside the gene matches: 8. Germline CDR1 and CDR2: GTSNPN and SVGIG (reference sequence). There are 15 residues in the CDR3. The CDR3: CAWSRDSLSNYGYTF. The DNA for the CDR3 is TGTGCCTGGAGTAGGGACAGCTTATCAAACTATGGCTACACCTTC.